This T cell receptor beta chain derives from a study of long-term antiretroviral therapy in people with HIV. Points from the study as a whole: Compared with controls, HIV repertoires showed narrower CDR3 length ranges. On ART adherence, viral resistance or therapy changes, no data were available.

The immunoSEQ assay was v3.0, run at survey level. Sequenced by immunoSEQ multiplex PCR; TCRdb stores in-frame clones only, minus some. The sample holds 20,000 to 30,000 clones; around 79% are singletons and the top ten take 5.5%. This clone is a singleton in its sample. The antigen is undetermined. The source material was unsorted PBMCs, sampled 1.1 years before starting antiretroviral therapy. The TCR originated in a woman in her twenties or thirties with HIV.

The CDR3 nucleotides read TGTGCCAGCAGCGTAGCGGGGGGCATGAACACTGAAGCTTTCTTT. It codes for CASSVAGGMNTEAFF. V and J are TRBV9 and TRBJ1-1; D is perhaps TRBD1 (6 bases). Germline V gives CDR1 SGDLS, CDR2 YYNGEE. Trimming shortened V by 0 bases and J by 0 bases, and 9 bases separated the two germline ends. The CDR3 spans 15 residues.